One sample yielded the 26 T cell receptor beta chains listed below, sequenced in a study of Ad26.COV2.S vaccination and SARS-CoV-2 variants. Here immunoSEQ multiplex PCR was the method, and the copy in TCRdb shows in-frame clones only, minus some. The table records around 300,000 clones, 85% to 90% of them present only once. The treatment is: some 20 received Ad26.COV2.S at low or high dose, single or two shots; about 5 received placebo; per-sample allocation not given. Following the first vaccine or placebo injection, samples were taken on day 63. This specimen was peripheral blood, taken in a trial of Ad26.COV2.S vaccine versus placebo. The receptors here all came from a person aged 18 to 65 who received the Ad26.COV2.S COVID-19 vaccine or a placebo.

CDR3 in DNA: TGTGCCACCAGCAGAGCGGCAGATACGCAGTATTTT. This codes for CATSRAADTQYF. This rearrangement joins TRBV15 to TRBJ2-3; D is unresolved. In germline, CDR1 is LNHNV, CDR2 YYDKDF (reference sequence). The V and J ends lost 1 base and 4 bases respectively, with 3 bases between them. The CDR3 has 12 residues.

The chain couples TRBV5-8 to TRBJ2-5; no clear D. V lost 3 bases and J lost 0, with 9 bases in between. CDR3 length equals 14 residues. Per the germline V gene, CDR1 is SGHTS and CDR2 is YDEGEE. The CDR3 region has the DNA TGTGCCAGCAGCTCCTTCCCCTACCAAGAGACCCAGTACTTC. The encoded protein is CASSSFPYQETQYF.

J is TRBJ2-1 and V is TRBV27; D uncertain. Deletions cut 3 bases from V and 7 bases from J, with 10 bases between. Germline lookup yields CDR1 MNHEY and CDR2 SMNVEV (reference sequence). The CDR3 is 13 amino acids. CDR3 sequence reads: CASSFFWKNEQFF. CDR3 coding DNA: TGTGCCAGCAGTTTCTTCTGGAAGAATGAGCAGTTCTTC.

V and J are TRBV27 and TRBJ2-1; 7 positions agree with TRBD1. The CDR3 covers 17 residues. Germline V CDR1 and CDR2: MNHEY, SMNVEV (reference sequence). Losses at the gene ends were 0 bases for V and 3 bases for J; bases not matched to a gene: 8. This CDR3 reads CASSLSVDRVIYNEQFF. The CDR3 DNA sequence: TGTGCCAGCAGTTTATCGGTTGACAGGGTAATCTACAATGAGCAGTTCTTC.

The rearrangement links TRBV11-3 to TRBJ1-1, with D maybe TRBD1 (6 bases). V was shortened by 5 bases and J by 2 bases, with 12 bases between the two germline ends. Germline V gene data show CDR1 as SGHNT and CDR2 as YENEEA. This CDR3 spans 14 amino acids. The CDR3 DNA reads as TGTGCCAGCAGCCCGGACAGCGGAAACACTGAAGCTTTCTTT. It codes for CASSPDSGNTEAFF.

The CDR3 protein is CASSQDPWGGSTDTQYF. CDR3 in DNA: TGTGCCAGCAGCCAAGATCCTTGGGGGGGGAGCACAGATACGCAGTATTTT. This chain links TRBV3-1 (or the pseudogene TRBV3-2) with TRBJ2-3; TRBD2 aligns across 7 bases. The CDR3 has 17 amino acids. From germline, CDR1 is LGHDT and CDR2 YNNKEL (reference sequence). V was pared by 0 bases and J by 0 bases, with 6 bases of the junction left unmatched.

The chain is built from TRBV4-3 and TRBJ1-2, with TRBD1 matching 7 bases. The germline V gene encodes CDR1 LGHNA and CDR2 YSLEER. CDR3 length equals 16 residues. Losses at the gene ends were 4 bases for V and 8 bases for J; bases not matched to a gene: 16. The CDR3, as DNA: TGCGCCAGCAGCCCCCTGTTAGAACCTACGGGACAGGGCTACACCTTC. Translation gives CASSPLLEPTGQGYTF.

This sequence joins TRBV3-1 (or the pseudogene TRBV3-2) and TRBJ1-5, with D possibly being TRBD1 (5 bases). Germline assignment: CDR1 LGHDT and CDR2 YNNKEL (reference sequence). Trimming took 4 bases from V and 7 from J, leaving 14 bases between them. This CDR3 is 14 amino acids long. The CDR3 bases are TGTGCCAGCAGCCCTGGGACCGACCTGCAGCCCCAGCATTTT. It translates to CASSPGTDLQPQHF.

This chain connects TRBV5-6 to TRBJ2-1, with 8 bases that match TRBD2. CDR1 is SGHDT, CDR2 YYEEEE, per germline. J lost 5 bases, V lost 0 bases, and 7 bases had no gene match. The CDR3 consists of 16 residues. The CDR3 protein is CASSLGGLGPDNEQFF. CDR3 bases: TGTGCCAGCAGCTTGGGGGGACTAGGCCCCGACAATGAGCAGTTCTTC.

The V gene is TRBV30, the J gene TRBJ2-7; possibly TRBD1 for D (5 bases). In germline, CDR1 is GTSNPN, CDR2 SVGIG (reference sequence). The CDR3 has 15 amino acids. Deletions cut 2 bases from V and 1 base from J, with 15 bases between. The CDR3 bases are TGTGCCTGGAGTTTAGGGGCAAGTCGTTCCTACGAGCAGTACGTC. Protein product: CAWSLGASRSYEQYV.

Turning to this clone: The same CDR3 is also encoded by other DNA sequences in this sample. The chain recombines TRBV18 with TRBJ1-1, with TRBD1 matching 7 bases. CDR1 is KGHSH, CDR2 LQKENI, per germline. The junction had 2 bases not matched to a gene; V was cut back by 3 bases and J by 1 base. The CDR3 length is 14 residues. CDR3 region: CASSPQGGNTEAFF. The CDR3 DNA reads as TGTGCCAGCTCACCCCAGGGGGGGAACACTGAAGCTTTCTTT.

This CDR3 reads CASSPRTSLNYGYTF. DNA for the CDR3: TGTGCCAGCAGCCCCCGGACATCGCTCAACTATGGCTACACCTTC. The rearrangement uses TRBV7-8 and TRBJ1-2, with a weak D call TRBD1 (5 bases). The CDR3 runs 15 residues. The V end lost 5 bases, the J end lost 2 bases, and 15 bases lay between the germline ends. Germline assignment: CDR1 SGHVS and CDR2 FQNEAQ. Based on the CDR3 plus reference TRBV7-8 and TRBJ1-2, the full variable domain is GAGVSQSPRYKVAKRGQDVALRCDPISGHVSLFWYQQALGQGPEFLTYFQNEAQLDKSGLPSDRFFAERPEGSVSTLKIQRTQQEDSAVYLCASSPRTSLNYGYTFGSGTRLTVV.

The J gene is TRBJ2-3, the V gene TRBV6-5; D unclear. V lost 8 bases, J lost 4 bases, and 13 bases lay in between. The CDR3 length is 13 residues. The germline V gene encodes CDR1 MNHEY and CDR2 SVGAGI. The CDR3 spells CASGYERSDTQYF. In DNA form, the CDR3 reads TGTGCCAGCGGCTACGAGAGGTCAGATACGCAGTATTTT.

The chain has TRBV6-6 and TRBJ1-2; a weak D match, TRBD1 (6 bases). Germline CDR1 and CDR2: MNHNY and SVGAGI (reference sequence). V was cut by 5 bases and J by 3 bases, with 13 bases left in between. The CDR3 extends over 14 amino acids. CDR3 amino acids: CASSGSGGHYGYTF. In DNA, the CDR3 is TGTGCCAGCAGTGGCTCGGGGGGCCACTATGGCTACACCTTC.

For the CDR3, the DNA is TGTGCCAGCAGCGCACCGGGACTAGCGGGAGGGGTAAATGAGCAGTTCTTC. Residues: CASSAPGLAGGVNEQFF. The chain is built from TRBV7-2 and TRBJ2-1; 16 bases align to TRBD2. This CDR3 comprises 17 residues. Trimming took 5 bases from V and 7 from J; bases not matched to a gene: 8. CDR1 is SGHTA and CDR2 is FQGNSA in the germline V gene.

This clone was recorded once. The V call is TRBV6-5, the J call TRBJ2-4; no reliable D call. This CDR3 is 12 amino acids long. Looked up from germline, CDR1 is MNHEY and CDR2 is SVGAGI. V dropped 6 bases and J dropped 6 bases, with 9 bases sitting between them. CDR3 sequence reads: CASRVDSNIQYF. CDR3 in DNA: TGTGCCAGCAGGGTCGACTCAAACATTCAGTACTTC.

The chain joins TRBV29-1 to TRBJ2-5, with 8 positions matching TRBD1. V dropped 3 bases and J dropped 5; count of bases not matched to a gene: 5. CDR1 and CDR2 from the germline V gene are SQVTM and ANQGSEA. There are 13 residues in the CDR3. CDR3 DNA sequence: TGCAGCGTTGAGGGGGACAGGATTGAGACCCAGTACTTC. This encodes CSVEGDRIETQYF.

The V and J genes are TRBV5-4 and TRBJ1-2; D is uncertain. CDR3 length equals 16 residues. Trimming removed 0 bases at V and 5 bases at J, with 17 bases between. CDR1 SGHNT and CDR2 YYREEE come from the germline V gene (reference sequence). CDR3: CASSLAVSAYDYGYTF. The DNA of the CDR3 is TGTGCCAGCAGCTTGGCCGTTTCGGCATACGATTATGGCTACACCTTC.

The rearrangement links TRBV6-2 or TRBV6-3 to TRBJ2-3; the D gene is possibly TRBD2 (5 bases). V gave up 2 bases and J gave up 3 bases, with 12 bases separating them. Germline assignment: CDR1 MNHEY and CDR2 SVGEGT. There are 15 residues in the CDR3. The DNA for the CDR3 is TGTGCCAGCAGTTACGTCGGGGTCCCGACAGATACGCAGTATTTT. It codes for CASSYVGVPTDTQYF.

This chain joins TRBV13 and TRBJ1-2, with D maybe TRBD1 (5 bases). Germline lookup yields CDR1 PRHDT and CDR2 FYEKMQ (reference sequence). The V end was cut by 2 bases, the J end by 2 bases, with 15 bases between. This CDR3 comprises 16 residues. CDR3 DNA: TGTGCCAGCAGCTTAAGTCTCGACAGAACCAACTATGGCTACACCTTC. It yields the protein CASSLSLDRTNYGYTF. The full variable domain, completed using reference TRBV13 and TRBJ1-2, is AAGVIQSPRHLIKEKRETATLKCYPIPRHDTVYWYQQGPGQDPQFLISFYEKMQSDKGSIPDRFSAQQFSDYHSELNMSSLELGDSALYFCASSLSLDRTNYGYTFGSGTRLTVV.

V gene TRBV6-5 combines with J gene TRBJ2-3; tentative D call: TRBD1 (6 bases). This CDR3 is 12 amino acids long. The germline gives CDR1 MNHEY, CDR2 SVGAGI. The ends were cut back, 10 bases at V and 5 bases at J, with 13 bases in the middle. CDR3 protein: CAIKTGGDTQYF. In DNA, the CDR3 is TGTGCCATCAAGACAGGAGGAGATACGCAGTATTTT.

This clone was found once. The V and J genes are TRBV5-6 and TRBJ2-1; D call uncertain. The ends were cut back, 3 bases at V and 3 bases at J, with 10 bases in the middle. Germline CDR1 SGHDT, CDR2 YYEEEE. The CDR3 is 14 residues long. CDR3 in amino acids: CASSYMPIYNEQFF. The CDR3 DNA sequence: TGTGCCAGCAGCTACATGCCTATCTACAATGAGCAGTTCTTC.

The chain recombines TRBV5-1 with TRBJ2-1; TRBD1 aligns across 10 bases. CDR1 is SGHRS and CDR2 is YFSETQ in the germline V gene. The CDR3 loop spans 15 amino acids. The J segment lost 1 base and the V segment lost 6 bases, leaving 4 bases of the junction unmatched. The CDR3: CASIRTGGSYNEQFF. As DNA, the CDR3 is TGCGCCAGCATCCGGACAGGGGGATCCTACAATGAGCAGTTCTTC. The complete variable domain, with remaining parts taken from reference TRBV5-1 and TRBJ2-1, reads KAGVTQTPRYLIKTRGQQVTLSCSPISGHRSVSWYQQTPGQGLQFLFEYFSETQRNKGNFPGRFSGRQFSNSRSEMNVSTLELGDSALYLCASIRTGGSYNEQFFGPGTRLTVL.

The gene calls are TRBV6-1 and TRBJ1-2, with D possibly being TRBD1 (6 bases). Trimming took off 0 bases at V and 7 bases at J, with 18 bases between the two ends. The CDR3 is 16 residues long. Germline V gene sequence: CDR1 MNHNS, CDR2 SASEGT. DNA for the CDR3: TGTGCCAGCAGTGAAGCCAGGGGTGGGCCGTTGGTTGGCTACACCTTC. Translation: CASSEARGGPLVGYTF.

The rearrangement joins TRBV6-5 to TRBJ1-2; D is undetermined. V was pared by 2 bases and J by 4 bases, with 11 bases between. The CDR3 loop spans 14 amino acids. Germline V gene sequence: CDR1 MNHEY, CDR2 SVGAGI. CDR3 region: CASSYRSEAYGYTF. CDR3 coding DNA: TGTGCCAGCAGTTACCGCAGTGAGGCCTATGGCTACACCTTC.

The V call is TRBV7-9, the J call TRBJ2-1; D is unresolved. The CDR3 sequence is 11 residues long. The germline gives CDR1 SEHNR, CDR2 FQNEAQ (reference sequence). The V gene lost 5 bases and the J gene lost 10 bases, with 9 bases spanning the gap. In nucleotides, the CDR3 is TGTGCCAGCAGCCATGGAAGGGAGCAGTTCTTC. It translates to CASSHGREQFF.